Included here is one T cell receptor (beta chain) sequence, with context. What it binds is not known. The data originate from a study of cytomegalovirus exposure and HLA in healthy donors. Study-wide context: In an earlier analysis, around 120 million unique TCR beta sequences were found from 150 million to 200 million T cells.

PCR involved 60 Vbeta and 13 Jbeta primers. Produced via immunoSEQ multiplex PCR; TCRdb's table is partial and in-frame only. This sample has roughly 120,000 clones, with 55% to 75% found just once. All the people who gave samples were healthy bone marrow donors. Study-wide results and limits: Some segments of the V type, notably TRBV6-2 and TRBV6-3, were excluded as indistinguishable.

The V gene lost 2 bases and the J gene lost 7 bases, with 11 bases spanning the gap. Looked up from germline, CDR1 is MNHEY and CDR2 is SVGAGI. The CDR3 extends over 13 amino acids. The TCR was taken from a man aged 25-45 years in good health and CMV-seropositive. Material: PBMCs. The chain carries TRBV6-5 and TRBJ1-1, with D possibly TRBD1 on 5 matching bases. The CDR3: CASSYTQGNEAFF. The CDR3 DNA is TGTGCCAGCAGTTACACTCAGGGAAATGAAGCTTTCTTT.